This is a list of T cell receptor beta chains from one sample in a study of cytomegalovirus exposure and HLA in healthy donors. Assay: immunoSEQ multiplex PCR; the TCRdb copy retains only in-frame clones and omits some. The sample consists of 150,000 to 170,000 clones, approximately 86% of them appearing once. Material: PBMCs. These receptors came from a human donor in good health. The CDR3 runs from the conserved cysteine through the conserved F or W. Each record gives: J gene, CDR3 length, V gene, clone size, D gene, CDR3 DNA, CDR3 protein. The D gene is left open where the match is weak. Rows give clone size only sometimes, using once, few, many, or a class for an expanded clone.

j_call: TRBJ2-2
cdr3_length: 16
v_call: TRBV18
clone_size: once
d_call: TRBD1
cdr3_nt: TGTGCCAGCTCACCACAGGGACAGGGGCCCACCGGGGAGCTGTTTTTT
cdr3_aa: CASSPQGQGPTGELFF

j_call: TRBJ1-1
cdr3_length: 13
v_call: TRBV30
clone_size: few
d_call: .
cdr3_nt: TGTGCCTGGAGTGTACGCTCTTCAGGGGAAGCTTTCTTT
cdr3_aa: CAWSVRSSGEAFF

j_call: TRBJ2-1
cdr3_length: 18
v_call: TRBV7-9
clone_size: .
d_call: TRBD2
cdr3_nt: TGTGCCAGCAGCTTAGAGCTAGCGGGGGGGCATTCGTACAATGAGCAGTTCTTC
cdr3_aa: CASSLELAGGHSYNEQFF

j_call: TRBJ2-3
cdr3_length: 12
v_call: TRBV2
clone_size: .
d_call: .
cdr3_nt: TGTGCCAGCAGTGTTCCCTTAGATTCGCAGTATTTT
cdr3_aa: CASSVPLDSQYF

j_call: TRBJ1-2
cdr3_length: 14
v_call: TRBV5-1
clone_size: .
d_call: TRBD1
cdr3_nt: TGCGCCAGCAGCTTTGGACAGGAACTATGGGGCTACACCTTC
cdr3_aa: CASSFGQELWGYTF

j_call: TRBJ1-2
cdr3_length: 15
v_call: TRBV5-6
clone_size: .
d_call: TRBD1
cdr3_nt: TGTGCCAGCAGCTTGACTAACAGGGGGCGCGGTGGCTACACCTTC
cdr3_aa: CASSLTNRGRGGYTF

j_call: TRBJ2-3
cdr3_length: 16
v_call: TRBV5-1
clone_size: .
d_call: TRBD2
cdr3_nt: TGCGCCAGCGGACTAGCGGGTCCCCCCAGCACAGATACGCAGTATTTT
cdr3_aa: CASGLAGPPSTDTQYF

j_call: TRBJ2-7
cdr3_length: 14
v_call: TRBV30
clone_size: few
d_call: .
cdr3_nt: TGTGCCTGGAGTGCGTTCGGGATCTCCTACGAGCAGTACTTC
cdr3_aa: CAWSAFGISYEQYF

j_call: TRBJ2-2
cdr3_length: 14
v_call: TRBV7-2
clone_size: .
d_call: .
cdr3_nt: TGTGCCAGCGCAAAGGGGATTAACACCGGGGAGCTGTTTTTT
cdr3_aa: CASAKGINTGELFF

j_call: TRBJ2-5
cdr3_length: 15
v_call: TRBV2
clone_size: .
d_call: .
cdr3_nt: TGTGCCAGCAGTGAATTACTCAGCGCCGATGAGACCCAGTACTTC
cdr3_aa: CASSELLSADETQYF

j_call: TRBJ2-7
cdr3_length: 12
v_call: TRBV11-2
clone_size: .
d_call: .
cdr3_nt: TGTGCCAGCAGCTTAGCGACTTACGAGCAGTACTTC
cdr3_aa: CASSLATYEQYF

j_call: TRBJ1-2
cdr3_length: 15
v_call: TRBV4-3
clone_size: .
d_call: TRBD1
cdr3_nt: TGCGCCAGCAGCCAAGATGCGACAGGGATTAATGGCTACACCTTC
cdr3_aa: CASSQDATGINGYTF

j_call: TRBJ1-4
cdr3_length: 15
v_call: TRBV7-6
clone_size: .
d_call: .
cdr3_nt: TGTGCCAGCAGCACACAGGGAAAGATTAATGAAAAACTGTTTTTT
cdr3_aa: CASSTQGKINEKLFF

j_call: TRBJ1-3
cdr3_length: 12
v_call: TRBV29-1
clone_size: .
d_call: TRBD1
cdr3_nt: TGCAGCGTTGGAGGACAGGAAAACACCATATATTTT
cdr3_aa: CSVGGQENTIYF

j_call: TRBJ2-1
cdr3_length: 19
v_call: TRBV15
clone_size: .
d_call: TRBD2
cdr3_nt: TGTGCCACCAGCAGAGTTCGTAAGGCTAGCGGGAGTATCTACAATGAGCAGTTCTTC
cdr3_aa: CATSRVRKASGSIYNEQFF

j_call: TRBJ2-3
cdr3_length: 15
v_call: TRBV19
clone_size: .
d_call: .
cdr3_nt: TGTGCCAGTAGTATAACTAGAACCTCCCCAGATACGCAGTATTTT
cdr3_aa: CASSITRTSPDTQYF

j_call: TRBJ2-1
cdr3_length: 15
v_call: TRBV19
clone_size: .
d_call: .
cdr3_nt: TGTGCCAGTAGTCGAGGGCTAGCACCGTACAATGAGCAGTTCTTC
cdr3_aa: CASSRGLAPYNEQFF

j_call: TRBJ1-5
cdr3_length: 14
v_call: TRBV18
clone_size: .
d_call: .
cdr3_nt: TGTGCCAGCTCACCCCTCGAAGCTTATCAGCCCCAGCATTTT
cdr3_aa: CASSPLEAYQPQHF

j_call: TRBJ2-2
cdr3_length: 14
v_call: TRBV7-3
clone_size: few
d_call: .
cdr3_nt: TGTGCCAGCAGTTCGACATCGCTCACCGGGGAGCTGTTTTTT
cdr3_aa: CASSSTSLTGELFF

j_call: TRBJ1-1
cdr3_length: 15
v_call: TRBV7-9
clone_size: .
d_call: .
cdr3_nt: TGTGCCAGCAGTGAAACAGAGGGTCGGAACACTGAAGCTTTCTTT
cdr3_aa: CASSETEGRNTEAFF

j_call: TRBJ2-4
cdr3_length: 14
v_call: TRBV11-2
clone_size: .
d_call: .
cdr3_nt: TGTGCCAGCAGCTTACGCAGGGATAAAAACATTCAGTACTTC
cdr3_aa: CASSLRRDKNIQYF

j_call: TRBJ2-3
cdr3_length: 14
v_call: TRBV6-5
clone_size: .
d_call: .
cdr3_nt: TGTGCCAGCAGTTACGGGGCGATGGGAGATACGCAGTATTTT
cdr3_aa: CASSYGAMGDTQYF

j_call: TRBJ2-7
cdr3_length: 18
v_call: TRBV14
clone_size: .
d_call: .
cdr3_nt: TGTGCCAGCAGCCAGACCCCTAAATTTCTTGGGACAACATACGAGCAGTACTTC
cdr3_aa: CASSQTPKFLGTTYEQYF

j_call: TRBJ1-2
cdr3_length: 13
v_call: TRBV7-9
clone_size: .
d_call: TRBD1
cdr3_nt: TGTGCCAGCAGGGACGACAGGGGAGTCGGCTACACCTTC
cdr3_aa: CASRDDRGVGYTF

j_call: TRBJ2-7
cdr3_length: 15
v_call: TRBV28
clone_size: .
d_call: .
cdr3_nt: TGTGCCAGCAGTTTTGGGTGGGAGGCCTCCTACGAGCAGTACTTC
cdr3_aa: CASSFGWEASYEQYF

j_call: TRBJ1-3
cdr3_length: 14
v_call: TRBV19
clone_size: .
d_call: .
cdr3_nt: TGTGCCAGTAGTATAAGGGGATCTGGAAACACCATATATTTT
cdr3_aa: CASSIRGSGNTIYF

j_call: TRBJ1-4
cdr3_length: 14
v_call: TRBV6-9
clone_size: .
d_call: .
cdr3_nt: TGTGCCAGCAGTGGGGTAAGCGGTAGTGGAAAACTGTTTTTT
cdr3_aa: CASSGVSGSGKLFF

j_call: TRBJ1-3
cdr3_length: 14
v_call: TRBV13
clone_size: .
d_call: TRBD1
cdr3_nt: TGTGCCAGCAGCCAGACAGGGGGCATAGACACCATATATTTT
cdr3_aa: CASSQTGGIDTIYF

j_call: TRBJ2-5
cdr3_length: 18
v_call: TRBV2
clone_size: .
d_call: TRBD1
cdr3_nt: TGTGCCAGCAGTGAAGTAGACAGGGTTCTAATGGGGCAAGAGACCCAGTACTTC
cdr3_aa: CASSEVDRVLMGQETQYF

j_call: TRBJ2-7
cdr3_length: 13
v_call: TRBV28
clone_size: .
d_call: .
cdr3_nt: TGTGCCAGCAGCTTGGAGGGAAGATACGAGCAGTACTTC
cdr3_aa: CASSLEGRYEQYF

j_call: TRBJ1-3
cdr3_length: 14
v_call: TRBV6-6
clone_size: .
d_call: .
cdr3_nt: TGTGCCAGCAGTGGACCTTACGGGAAGAACACCATATATTTT
cdr3_aa: CASSGPYGKNTIYF

j_call: TRBJ2-7
cdr3_length: 14
v_call: TRBV4-3
clone_size: many
d_call: TRBD1
cdr3_nt: TGCGCCAGCAGCGTAGGGACAGGACGGTACGAGCAGTACTTC
cdr3_aa: CASSVGTGRYEQYF

j_call: TRBJ1-4
cdr3_length: 16
v_call: TRBV11-2
clone_size: .
d_call: .
cdr3_nt: TGTGCCAGCAGCTTAGGATACGTGGAGACTAATGAAAAACTGTTTTTT
cdr3_aa: CASSLGYVETNEKLFF

j_call: TRBJ2-1
cdr3_length: 15
v_call: TRBV5-4
clone_size: .
d_call: TRBD1
cdr3_nt: TGTGCCAGCAGCTCCCAACAGGGGTGGTACAATGAGCAGTTCTTC
cdr3_aa: CASSSQQGWYNEQFF

j_call: TRBJ2-7
cdr3_length: 13
v_call: TRBV7-6
clone_size: few
d_call: TRBD2
cdr3_nt: TGTGCCAGCAGCTTAGCGGGAGGGCTCGAGCAGTACTTC
cdr3_aa: CASSLAGGLEQYF

j_call: TRBJ2-3
cdr3_length: 15
v_call: TRBV19
clone_size: few
d_call: .
cdr3_nt: TGTGCCAGTAGTATGTTTCTCGGGGGCACAGATACGCAGTATTTT
cdr3_aa: CASSMFLGGTDTQYF